Shown below are 11 T cell receptor beta chains from a single sample sequenced in a study of blood T cell repertoires in COVID-19. Data came from immunoSEQ multiplex PCR; TCRdb stores just in-frame clones and leaves some out. The table lists tens of thousands of clones, about four fifths of them singletons, with approximately 4.6% in the top ten. Sequenced material: peripheral blood. Receptors were obtained from a man older than 75 with COVID-19, enrolled during active disease.

This chain joins TRBV5-1 and TRBJ1-5; no clear D gene. Germline V gene sequence: CDR1 SGHRS, CDR2 YFSETQ. There are 15 residues in the CDR3. The germline V and J ends were trimmed by 4 bases and 0 bases, with 11 bases remaining between them. CDR3 nucleotides: TGCGCCAGCAGCCCCGACAACTTTAGCAATCAGCCCCAGCATTTT. This sequence encodes CASSPDNFSNQPQHF.

The chain has TRBV7-9 and TRBJ2-7, with TRBD1 matching 7 bases. With 2 bases clipped from V and 0 bases from J, the junction kept 7 bases outside the gene matches. There are 16 residues in the CDR3. Germline V gene data show CDR1 as SEHNR and CDR2 as FQNEAQ (reference sequence). CDR3 loop: CASSLWHRTGSYEQYF. The CDR3 nucleotides are TGTGCCAGCAGCTTATGGCACCGGACAGGCTCCTACGAGCAGTACTTC.

The J gene is TRBJ2-1, the V gene TRBV7-6, with 9 bases fitting TRBD2. V gave up 4 bases and J gave up 5 bases; unmatched junction bases: 12. There are 17 residues in the CDR3. Germline CDR1 reads SGHVS; CDR2 reads FNYEAQ. Here the CDR3 reads CASSWAGGFVGNNEQFF. CDR3 nucleotide sequence: TGTGCCAGCAGCTGGGCGGGAGGGTTCGTGGGTAACAATGAGCAGTTCTTC. Full variable domain (remainder filled in from reference TRBV7-6 and TRBJ2-1): GAGVSQSPRYKVTKRGQDVALRCDPISGHVSLYWYRQALGQGPEFLTYFNYEAQQDKSGLPNDRFSAERPEGSISTLTIQRTEQRDSAMYRCASSWAGGFVGNNEQFFGPGTRLTVL.

This chain joins TRBV7-7 and TRBJ1-1, with 8 bases lining up with TRBD1. CDR3 size: 13 residues. Germline V gene lookup returns CDR1 SSHAT and CDR2 FNYEAQ (reference sequence). V trimming: 4 bases; J trimming: 8 bases; junction bases outside the gene matches: 6. CDR3 region: CASSYRQGTEAFF. The CDR3 coding sequence is TGTGCCAGCAGCTACCGACAGGGGACAGAAGCTTTCTTT.

CDR3 bases: TGTGCCAGCAGTCCCTCCGGGACAGATACGCAGTATTTT. Protein product: CASSPSGTDTQYF. The chain is built from TRBV6-5 and TRBJ2-3; D remains unclear. Germline CDR1 MNHEY, CDR2 SVGAGI. Trimming left V 5 bases short and J 3 bases short, with 9 bases between. The CDR3 is 13 residues long.

V and J are TRBV5-6 and TRBJ1-2; 11 bases fit TRBD1. This CDR3 contains 16 residues. The germline CDR1 and CDR2 sequences are SGHDT and YYEEEE. Losses at the gene ends were 4 bases for V and 4 bases for J; bases not matched to a gene: 9. This CDR3 reads CASSRTGQGEIYGYTF. DNA for the CDR3: TGTGCCAGCAGCCGCACGGGACAGGGGGAAATCTATGGCTACACCTTC.

CDR3 nucleotides: TGTGCCAGCAGCGTAGAGTCAATGAGTTCGTCTGAAGCTTTCTTT. It encodes CASSVESMSSSEAFF. The genes are TRBV9 and TRBJ1-1, with no clear D. The CDR3 is 15 amino acids. The ends were cut back, 0 bases at V and 6 bases at J, with 15 bases in the middle. Germline V CDR1 and CDR2: SGDLS, YYNGEE.

The chain uses TRBV11-2 and TRBJ2-2; TRBD1 aligns across 8 bases. Trimming took 6 bases from V and 7 from J; bases not matched to a gene: 10. The CDR3 runs 15 residues. The germline V gene has CDR1 SGHAT and CDR2 FQNNGV. The CDR3 nucleotides are TGTGCCAGCAGGCGGAGGACAGGGTGGATCGGGGAGCTGTTTTTT. It translates to CASRRRTGWIGELFF. The entire variable domain, with the rest obtained from reference TRBV11-2 and TRBJ2-2, is as follows: EAGVAQSPRYKIIEKRQSVAFWCNPISGHATLYWYQQILGQGPKLLIQFQNNGVVDDSQLPKDRFSAERLKGVDSTLKIQPAKLEDSAVYLCASRRRTGWIGELFFGEGSRLTVL.

This clone has just one count. Distinct nucleotide sequences in the sample also encode this CDR3. This chain joins TRBV15 and TRBJ2-7; tentative D call: TRBD2 (5 bases). The CDR3 covers 14 residues. The V end lost 0 bases, the J end lost 4 bases, and 10 bases lay between the germline ends. Per germline, CDR1 LNHNV and CDR2 YYDKDF (reference sequence). The CDR3 DNA is TGTGCCACCAGCAGAGATCCCCGGGGTTACGAGCAGTACTTC. This sequence encodes CATSRDPRGYEQYF.

The sample holds one count of this clone. This chain links TRBV3-1 (or the pseudogene TRBV3-2) with TRBJ2-5; D ambiguous. The germline V gene encodes CDR1 LGHDT and CDR2 YNNKEL (reference sequence). The CDR3 extends over 14 amino acids. Trimming stripped 4 bases from V and 0 bases from J, with 9 bases between. CDR3 bases: TGTGCCAGCAGCCTAAATTCGTACCAAGAGACCCAGTACTTC. Its protein product is CASSLNSYQETQYF.

CDR3 amino acids: CSVEDPPVLGQVRGAAAFF. CDR3 sequence (DNA): TGCAGCGTTGAAGATCCACCCGTGCTAGGACAGGTCAGGGGCGCGGCGGCTTTCTTT. V gene TRBV29-1 combines with J gene TRBJ1-1; TRBD1 matches at 7 bases. The germline V gene encodes CDR1 SQVTM and CDR2 ANQGSEA. Unmatched junction bases numbered 27, after V lost 0 bases and J lost 11 bases. The CDR3 contains 19 residues.